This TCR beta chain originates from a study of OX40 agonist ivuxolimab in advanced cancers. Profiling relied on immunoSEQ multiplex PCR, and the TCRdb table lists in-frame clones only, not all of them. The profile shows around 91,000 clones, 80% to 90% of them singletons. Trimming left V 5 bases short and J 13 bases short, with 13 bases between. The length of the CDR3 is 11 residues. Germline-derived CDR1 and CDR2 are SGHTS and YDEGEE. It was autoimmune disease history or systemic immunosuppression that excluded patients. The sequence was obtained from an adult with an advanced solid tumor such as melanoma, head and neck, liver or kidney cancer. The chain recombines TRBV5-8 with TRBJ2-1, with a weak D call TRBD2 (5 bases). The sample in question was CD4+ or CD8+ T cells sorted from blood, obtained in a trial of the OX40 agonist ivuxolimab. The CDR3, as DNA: TGTGCCAGCAGTCCGCGTCGGGGACAGTTCTTC. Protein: CASSPRRGQFF.